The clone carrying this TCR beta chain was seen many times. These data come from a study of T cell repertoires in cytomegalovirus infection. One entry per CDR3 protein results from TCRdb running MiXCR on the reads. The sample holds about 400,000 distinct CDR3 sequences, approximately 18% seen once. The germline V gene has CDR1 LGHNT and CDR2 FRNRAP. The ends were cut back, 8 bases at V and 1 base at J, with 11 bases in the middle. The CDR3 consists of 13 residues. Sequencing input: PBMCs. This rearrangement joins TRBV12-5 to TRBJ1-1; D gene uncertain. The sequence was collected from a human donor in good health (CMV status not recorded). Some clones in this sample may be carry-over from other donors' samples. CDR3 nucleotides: TGTGCTAGTCAGTTCGCAGGGAACACTGAAGCTTTCTTT. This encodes CASQFAGNTEAFF.